The 18 T cell receptor beta chains below were found in one sample sequenced in a study of cytomegalovirus exposure and HLA in healthy donors. PCR was performed using 60 Vbeta and 13 Jbeta primers. Here immunoSEQ multiplex PCR was the method, and the copy in TCRdb shows in-frame clones only, minus some. Of roughly 140,000 clones in the sample, over 60% are singletons; the top ten hold about 0.62%. What was sequenced was PBMCs. These TCRs come from a male donor in good health and CMV-seronegative.

The CDR3 reads CASSTEDRAKSREHF. The CDR3 DNA reads TGTGCCAGCAGCACGGAGGACAGGGCAAAAAGCCGGGAGCATTTT. The genes are TRBV7-8 and TRBJ1-5; 8 bases are a match to TRBD1. The CDR3 length is 15 residues. Germline V gene lookup returns CDR1 SGHVS and CDR2 FQNEAQ. V lost 5 bases to trimming and J lost 14 bases; unmatched junction nucleotides: 17.

The gene calls are TRBV7-2 and TRBJ1-1, with a tentative D call TRBD1 (5 bases). From germline, CDR1 is SGHTA and CDR2 FQGNSA. CDR3 length: 16 residues. V lost 0 bases to trimming and J lost 0 bases, with 11 bases between them. The CDR3 DNA follows: TGTGCCAGCAGCTTAGCGCAGGGCCAGATGAACACTGAAGCTTTCTTT. Encoded protein: CASSLAQGQMNTEAFF.

This clone has a handful of counts. The chain carries TRBV27 and TRBJ2-1, with 11 bases that match TRBD2. This CDR3 is 15 amino acids long. The trim removed 7 bases at V and 6 bases at J, leaving 8 bases unmatched. Germline lookup yields CDR1 MNHEY and CDR2 SMNVEV (reference sequence). The CDR3 protein is CASTKLAGDLNEQFF. The CDR3 nucleotides read TGTGCCAGCACCAAACTAGCGGGAGACCTCAATGAGCAGTTCTTC.

This clone was detected a few times. This rearrangement joins TRBV5-1 to TRBJ2-1, with D possibly being TRBD1 (5 bases). Between the trimmed V and J ends, which lost 0 bases and 2 bases, there was a span of 9 bases. Per germline, CDR1 SGHRS and CDR2 YFSETQ. This CDR3 contains 15 residues. The CDR3 spells CASSLAQGTYNEQFF. The CDR3 DNA is TGCGCCAGCAGCTTGGCCCAGGGCACCTACAATGAGCAGTTCTTC.

V usage is TRBV6-1 and J usage is TRBJ1-1, with 7 bases fitting TRBD1. CDR3 length: 14 residues. Germline CDR1 MNHNS, CDR2 SASEGT. The junction had 9 bases not matched to a gene; V was cut back by 8 bases and J by 3 bases. The CDR3 DNA sequence: TGTGCCAGCCACAGGGGAGCCCTGTACACTGAAGCTTTCTTT. Its translation is CASHRGALYTEAFF.

V is TRBV5-6 and J is TRBJ1-2, with 8 bases identical to TRBD1. The CDR3 runs to 17 residues. J gave up 7 bases and V 0 bases, and 14 bases lay outside the gene matches. Per the germline V gene, CDR1 is SGHDT and CDR2 is YYEEEE. The DNA for the CDR3 is TGTGCCAGCAGCTTGGCTCCAGGGGGCACGGTCTCGGGTGGCTACACCTTC. Translated: CASSLAPGGTVSGGYTF.

This clone was observed a single time. The CDR3 loop reads CASSGGLAVQETQYF. The DNA for the CDR3 is TGTGCCAGCAGTGGAGGACTAGCGGTCCAAGAGACCCAGTACTTC. The rearrangement uses TRBV2 and TRBJ2-5, with 10 bases aligning to TRBD2. Trimming cost V 4 bases and J 1 base; bases outside gene matches: 3. The CDR3 length is 15 residues. Germline V gene data show CDR1 as SNHLY and CDR2 as FYNNEI.

The chain uses TRBV2 and TRBJ1-2; D is perhaps TRBD1 (5 bases). Germline V gene data show CDR1 as SNHLY and CDR2 as FYNNEI. The V gene lost 6 bases and the J gene lost 1 base, with 12 bases spanning the gap. The CDR3 contains 14 residues. Here the CDR3 DNA reads TGTGCCAGCAGCGCAGGGATCCGTAACTATGGCTACACCTTC. Translation: CASSAGIRNYGYTF.

The chain uses TRBV7-2 and TRBJ2-3, with TRBD2 identical over 7 bases. J lost 6 bases, V lost 7 bases, and 13 bases had no gene match. Germline V CDR1 and CDR2: SGHTA, FQGNSA. The CDR3 sequence is 15 residues long. The CDR3 spells CASTQRAGSWDTQYF. Here the CDR3 DNA reads TGTGCCAGCACCCAACGAGCGGGAAGTTGGGATACGCAGTATTTT.

The chain uses TRBV6-6 and TRBJ1-5; D is unclear. Germline V gene sequence: CDR1 MNHNY, CDR2 SVGAGI (reference sequence). V was pared by 9 bases and J by 6 bases, with 12 bases between. This CDR3 region has 12 residues. CDR3 region: CASNYLFQPQHF. The CDR3 DNA sequence: TGTGCCAGTAACTACCTCTTTCAGCCCCAGCATTTT.

V and J are TRBV15 and TRBJ2-2; tentatively, D is TRBD2 (7 bases). V was trimmed by 0 bases and J by 6 bases, leaving 14 bases between them. The length of the CDR3 is 16 residues. Germline V gene data show CDR1 as LNHNV and CDR2 as YYDKDF (reference sequence). CDR3 in DNA: TGTGCCACCAGCAGAGAGGGGAGGGGGGTAGCCGGGGAGCTGTTTTTT. It codes for CATSREGRGVAGELFF.

The V call is TRBV21-1, the J call TRBJ1-3. TRBV21-1 represents a pseudogene. The CDR3 spans 15 residues. The CDR3 nucleotides read TGTGCCAGCAGCAAAGCAGGGCACGGAGGGGACACCATATATTTT. Amino acids: CASSKAGHGGDTIYF.

This chain connects TRBV19 to TRBJ1-1, with a possible D match to TRBD1 (6 bases). V lost 1 base to trimming and J lost 2 bases, with 17 bases between them. The CDR3 spans 17 residues. The germline V gene encodes CDR1 LNHDA and CDR2 SQIVND (reference sequence). The DNA for the CDR3 is TGTGCCAGTAGTATAGCTCAGCTTTCGGGGGGCAACACTGAAGCTTTCTTT. Its protein product is CASSIAQLSGGNTEAFF.

Note on this clone: This same CDR3 is encoded by further DNA sequences in the sample. The genes are TRBV21-1 and TRBJ2-5; TRBD2 is taken as the D call from the table, unchecked against the DNA. TRBV21-1 is a pseudogene locus. The CDR3 has 20 residues. The CDR3 bases are TGTGCCAGCAGCTCAAGGCAAAGAGCCCTAGCGGGAGGCCCGTGGGAGACCCAGTACTTC. Translation gives CASSSRQRALAGGPWETQYF.

The gene calls are TRBV9 and TRBJ2-2; no clear D gene. This CDR3 has 12 amino acids. The V gene's germline CDR1 is SGDLS and CDR2 YYNGEE. The ends were cut back, 4 bases at V and 6 bases at J, with 7 bases in the middle. The chain's CDR3 is CASSPQSGELFF. The CDR3, as DNA: TGTGCCAGCAGCCCCCAGTCCGGGGAGCTGTTTTTT.

V is TRBV6-5 and J is TRBJ2-7, with 8 bases aligning to TRBD2. This CDR3 has 16 amino acids. The V gene's germline CDR1 is MNHEY and CDR2 SVGAGI. J lost 3 bases, V lost 0 bases, and 7 bases had no gene match. CDR3 residues: CASSYSIGTRVYEQYF. In DNA form, the CDR3 reads TGTGCCAGCAGTTACTCTATTGGGACTAGAGTCTACGAGCAGTACTTC.

The chain is built from TRBV4-1 and TRBJ1-1; tentative D call: TRBD1 (6 bases). Trimming left V 6 bases short and J 5 bases short, with 25 bases between. Germline V gene data show CDR1 as MGHRA and CDR2 as YSYEKL. This CDR3 has 17 amino acids. CDR3 sequence: CASSRRNEQGVGTEAFF. Here the CDR3 DNA reads TGCGCCAGCAGTCGACGAAATGAACAGGGAGTGGGTACTGAAGCTTTCTTT.

The chain employs TRBV5-4 and TRBJ2-2, with 9 bases that match TRBD2. The CDR3 sequence is 13 residues long. V lost 4 bases and J lost 8; bases outside the gene matches: 3. Germline CDR1 and CDR2: SGHNT and YYREEE (reference sequence). The CDR3 DNA reads as TGTGCCAGCAGCCCGACTAGCGGAGGGGAGCTGTTTTTT. Protein sequence: CASSPTSGGELFF.